These 10 T cell receptor beta chains share one sample of origin, sequenced in a study of OX40 agonist ivuxolimab in advanced cancers. Sequencing was performed with immunoSEQ multiplex PCR; in TCRdb, only in-frame clones are kept and a portion is missing. The sample carries some 77,000 clones, around 83% recorded once. Here the sequenced sample was CD4+ or CD8+ T cells sorted from blood, taken in a trial of the OX40 agonist ivuxolimab. The receptor source for this set is an adult with an advanced solid tumor such as melanoma, head and neck, liver or kidney cancer.

This clone was seen just once. This chain links TRBV6-5 with TRBJ2-3; 7 nucleotides match TRBD2. The J segment lost 2 bases and the V segment lost 0 bases, leaving 5 bases of the junction unmatched. The CDR3 sequence is 16 residues long. The germline V gene has CDR1 MNHEY and CDR2 SVGAGI. The CDR3 coding sequence is TGTGCCAGCAGTTACTCAACCGGGGGGACCACAGATACGCAGTATTTT. Translating it yields CASSYSTGGTTDTQYF.

This chain joins TRBV7-9 and TRBJ2-1, with 11 bases fitting TRBD2. The V and J ends lost 1 base and 9 bases, in that order; junction bases with no gene match: 8. Germline CDR1 reads SEHNR; CDR2 reads FQNEAQ (reference sequence). This CDR3 has 16 residues. CDR3 bases: TGTGCCAGCAGCTTAGGCGTTAGCGGGGGGGCACGTGAGCAGTTCTTC. Protein: CASSLGVSGGAREQFF.

The chain is built from TRBV6-1 and TRBJ2-2, with 14 bases lining up with TRBD2. Trimming took 3 bases from V and 1 from J; bases not matched to a gene: 1. The CDR3 contains 17 residues. Germline CDR1 is MNHNS and CDR2 is SASEGT. CDR3 sequence: CASSETSGRGNTGELFF. In DNA form, the CDR3 reads TGTGCCAGCAGTGAGACTAGCGGGAGGGGGAACACCGGGGAGCTGTTTTTT.

The genes are TRBV6-1 and TRBJ2-3; 12 bases match TRBD2. Per the germline V gene, CDR1 is MNHNS and CDR2 is SASEGT. V lost 1 base to trimming and J lost 3 bases; unmatched junction nucleotides: 8. The CDR3 is made up of 18 amino acids. The CDR3 region has the DNA TGTGCCAGCAGTGAAGTAGTAGCTAGCGGGGGGGGGACAGATACGCAGTATTTT. Its translation: CASSEVVASGGGTDTQYF.

The chain carries TRBV2 and TRBJ2-3, with 10 bases aligning to TRBD1. J gave up 3 bases and V 5 bases, and 5 bases lay outside the gene matches. Germline CDR1 reads SNHLY; CDR2 reads FYNNEI. The CDR3 extends over 15 amino acids. The CDR3 is CASSPDRGRTDTQYF. The CDR3 nucleotides are TGTGCCAGCAGTCCAGACAGGGGGCGGACAGATACGCAGTATTTT. Looking up the rest from reference TRBV2 and TRBJ2-3 gives the full variable domain: EPEVTQTPSHQVTQMGQEVILRCVPISNHLYFYWYRQILGQKVEFLVSFYNNEISEKSEIFDDQFSVERPDGSNFTLKIRSTKLEDSAMYFCASSPDRGRTDTQYFGPGTRLTVL.

The chain couples TRBV5-4 to TRBJ2-1; TRBD2 agrees at 11 bases. The CDR3 totals 18 residues. Germline V gene sequence: CDR1 SGHNT, CDR2 YYREEE (reference sequence). Trimming removed 1 base from V and 3 bases from J; junction bases left unmatched: 9. As DNA, the CDR3 is TGTGCCAGCAGCTTGCGGCTAGCGGGGGGCCAAGGCTACAATGAGCAGTTCTTC. This gives the protein CASSLRLAGGQGYNEQFF.

The chain carries TRBV5-8 and TRBJ2-1; 10 bases map to TRBD2. The CDR3 totals 19 residues. The germline V gene has CDR1 SGHTS and CDR2 YDEGEE. J gave up 5 bases and V 4 bases, and 18 bases lay outside the gene matches. The CDR3 sequence is CASSPERLAGDRYNNEQFF. Written as DNA, the CDR3 is TGTGCCAGCAGCCCGGAGCGCCTAGCGGGAGATCGGTACAACAATGAGCAGTTCTTC.

The chain couples TRBV7-2 to TRBJ2-3, with D tentatively TRBD1 (6 bases). The CDR3 length is 14 residues. V was trimmed by 6 bases and J by 2 bases, leaving 12 bases between them. CDR1 is SGHTA and CDR2 is FQGNSA in the germline V gene. In DNA, the CDR3 is TGTGCCAGCAGACGAGGGGGAAACACAGATACGCAGTATTTT. It encodes CASRRGGNTDTQYF.

V gene TRBV5-1 combines with J gene TRBJ1-2; 7 bases are a match to TRBD1. After removal of 2 bases from V and 8 bases from J, the junction contained 12 bases not matched to a gene. The CDR3 runs 15 residues. The V gene's germline CDR1 is SGHRS and CDR2 YFSETQ. The DNA for the CDR3 is TGCGCCAGCAGCTTAGCACAGGGGTTTTTAAGCGGCTACACCTTC. Translating it yields CASSLAQGFLSGYTF.

V usage is TRBV18 and J usage is TRBJ2-5, with D hard to call. Germline V gene lookup returns CDR1 KGHSH and CDR2 LQKENI. This CDR3 region has 15 residues. V gave up 0 bases and J gave up 1 base, with 9 bases separating them. The CDR3 DNA is TGTGCCAGCTCACCACCGGGCAGGATCCAAGAGACCCAGTACTTC. Translating gives CASSPPGRIQETQYF. Full variable domain (rest looked up from reference TRBV18 and TRBJ2-5): NAGVMQNPRHLVRRRGQEARLRCSPMKGHSHVYWYRQLPEEGLKFMVYLQKENIIDESGMPKERFSAEFPKEGPSILRIQQVVRGDSAAYFCASSPPGRIQETQYFGPGTRLLVL.